These 29 T cell receptor beta chains were all obtained from the same sample, sequenced in a study of T cells expressing NK-cell markers. From the 5' RACE reads, TCRdb lists one entry per CDR3 protein and no DNA. The table gives about 370,000 distinct CDR3 sequences; the top ten clones make up about 10% of it. Sequenced sample: blood T cells: a sorted CD56 or NKG2C T cell subset, CD4+ or CD8+ T cells, or bulk PBMC T cells (not recorded which). The receptors stem from a woman aged 45-65 years in good health.

V usage is TRBV6-5 and J usage is TRBJ1-5. The CDR3 loop spans 15 amino acids. Germline CDR1 reads MNHEY; CDR2 reads SVGAGI. Here the CDR3 reads CASRRVWGSNQPQHF.

V gene TRBV20-1 combines with J gene TRBJ2-1; checking the TCRdb D call of TRBD2 is not possible without DNA. This CDR3 is 17 amino acids long. Germline values: CDR1 DFQATT, CDR2 SNEGSKA (reference sequence). The CDR3 reads CSARDGGRRGGSNEQFF.

The rearrangement uses TRBV4-1 and TRBJ2-7. The V gene's germline CDR1 is MGHRA and CDR2 YSYEKL. This CDR3 region has 15 residues. CDR3 amino acids: CASSQVQSPTYEQYF.

This rearrangement joins TRBV5-1 to TRBJ2-1; the D call of TRBD2 rests on TCRdb alone, since no DNA is present to check it. The CDR3 extends over 15 amino acids. Germline CDR1 SGHRS, CDR2 YFSETQ. The chain's CDR3 is CASRSGLREEDEQFF.

The J gene is TRBJ1-5, the V gene TRBV6-5. CDR3 length equals 13 residues. Germline CDR1 reads MNHEY; CDR2 reads SVGAGI. The chain's CDR3 is CASRGYSNQPQHF.

This CDR3 is CATSRDGQGDGEQYF. This sequence joins TRBV15 and TRBJ2-7; the D call from TCRdb, TRBD1, cannot be confirmed without DNA. The germline gives CDR1 LNHNV, CDR2 YYDKDF (reference sequence). The CDR3 spans 15 residues.

The gene calls are TRBV20-1 and TRBJ2-7; TCRdb's assignment of TRBD2 cannot be checked, as there is no DNA. Germline V lookup: CDR1 DFQATT, CDR2 SNEGSKA (reference sequence). The CDR3 contains 13 residues. CDR3 sequence reads: CSARGGVRGEQYF.

The chain combines TRBV10-2 with TRBJ2-6; TCRdb proposes TRBD2, but this gene call is untestable without DNA. The germline CDR1 and CDR2 sequences are WSHSY and SAAADI. CDR3 size: 13 residues. Here the CDR3 reads CAALAAGANVLTF.

The rearrangement links TRBV19 to TRBJ1-1; checking the TCRdb D call of TRBD1 is not possible without DNA. In germline, CDR1 is LNHDA, CDR2 SQIVND (reference sequence). There are 15 residues in the CDR3. This CDR3 reads CASSSRGTGAFEAFF.

V and J are TRBV3-1 and TRBJ2-1; the D call from TCRdb, TRBD2, cannot be confirmed without DNA. The CDR3 totals 14 residues. CDR1 and CDR2 from the germline V gene are LGHDT and YNNKEL (reference sequence). The CDR3 loop reads CASSPSGNNNEQFF.

The rearrangement links TRBV11-2 to TRBJ2-1; checking the TCRdb D call of TRBD2 is not possible without DNA. Germline V CDR1 and CDR2: SGHAT, FQNNGV. There are 17 residues in the CDR3. This CDR3 is CASSMSLAGVGRNEQFF.

The rearrangement uses TRBV27 and TRBJ2-7; with no DNA, the TCRdb D assignment of TRBD1 cannot be verified. Per germline, CDR1 MNHEY and CDR2 SMNVEV (reference sequence). This CDR3 is 15 amino acids long. The CDR3 loop reads CASSLSPDSSYEQYF.

The genes are TRBV20-1 and TRBJ1-5; no DNA is available, so the TRBD1 call from TCRdb remains unchecked. From germline, CDR1 is DFQATT and CDR2 SNEGSKA (reference sequence). The CDR3 spans 16 residues. The CDR3 sequence is CSASQGMGYSNQPQHF.

This chain joins TRBV9 and TRBJ2-7; the D gene TCRdb calls, TRBD1, cannot be checked with no DNA. Looked up from germline, CDR1 is SGDLS and CDR2 is YYNGEE. This CDR3 spans 13 amino acids. The CDR3 reads CASSRDMTGEQYF.

The V gene is TRBV10-3, the J gene TRBJ2-5; TCRdb's D call, TRBD2, is unchecked because there is no DNA. The CDR3 has 14 residues. Germline CDR1 and CDR2: ENHRY and SYGVKD. The CDR3 is CAISVGLPSETQYF.

The rearrangement links TRBV20-1 to TRBJ1-1; the D gene TCRdb calls, TRBD1, cannot be checked with no DNA. This CDR3 is 12 amino acids long. Looked up from germline, CDR1 is DFQATT and CDR2 is SNEGSKA (reference sequence). CDR3 in amino acids: CSAGTGGYEAFF.

The rearrangement links TRBV20-1 to TRBJ2-5. Per the germline V gene, CDR1 is DFQATT and CDR2 is SNEGSKA (reference sequence). This CDR3 is 16 amino acids long. CDR3 residues: CSARDYRGSKQETQYF.

The V gene is TRBV12-5, the J gene TRBJ1-4; TCRdb picks TRBD1, but there is no DNA to check that call. This CDR3 spans 15 amino acids. Germline-derived CDR1 and CDR2 are LGHNT and FRNRAP. CDR3 loop: CASGLGQGGSEKLFF.

The chain combines TRBV12-3 or TRBV12-4 with TRBJ1-2; lacking DNA, the TRBD1 call made by TCRdb goes unchecked. The CDR3 loop spans 15 amino acids. CDR3: CASSLRTGDWEGYTF.

This chain links TRBV20-1 with TRBJ2-1; the D call of TRBD2 rests on TCRdb alone, since no DNA is present to check it. Germline CDR1 is DFQATT and CDR2 is SNEGSKA (reference sequence). The length of the CDR3 is 17 residues. The CDR3 loop is CSAGGGSSGSSYNEQFF.

CDR3 region: CASRAPGLAEVTGELFF. The V gene is TRBV10-1, the J gene TRBJ2-2; the TRBD2 assignment by TCRdb is unverifiable without DNA. The CDR3 runs to 17 residues. Looked up from germline, CDR1 is WNHNN and CDR2 is SYGVQD (reference sequence).

The chain has TRBV20-1 and TRBJ2-4; no DNA is available, so the TRBD2 call from TCRdb remains unchecked. Germline V gene sequence: CDR1 DFQATT, CDR2 SNEGSKA (reference sequence). The CDR3 sequence is 13 residues long. CDR3: CSAVGRDKNIQYF.

V usage is TRBV24-1 and J usage is TRBJ2-1; checking the TCRdb D call of TRBD1 is not possible without DNA. In germline, CDR1 is KGHDR, CDR2 SFDVKD. The CDR3 consists of 16 residues. This CDR3 is CATSALRGTGVDEQFF.

V usage is TRBV9 and J usage is TRBJ2-1; TCRdb's D gene call, TRBD2, goes unchecked for lack of DNA. Germline V gene sequence: CDR1 SGDLS, CDR2 YYNGEE. This CDR3 spans 16 amino acids. The CDR3 protein is CASSVAWDQLSDEQFF. Supplemented by reference TRBV9 and TRBJ2-1, the full variable domain reads DSGVTQTPKHLITATGQRVTLRCSPRSGDLSVYWYQQSLDQGLQFLIQYYNGEERAKGNILERFSAQQFPDLHSELNLSSLELGDSALYFCASSVAWDQLSDEQFFGPGTRLTVL.

The rearrangement joins TRBV5-1 to TRBJ2-7; TCRdb calls TRBD2, which cannot be checked without DNA. Germline values: CDR1 SGHRS, CDR2 YFSETQ. The CDR3 is 14 residues long. The CDR3 spells CASPPREGGNEQYF.

J is TRBJ2-1 and V is TRBV24-1; TCRdb returns TRBD2, unconfirmable since there is no DNA. The CDR3 totals 16 residues. The germline CDR1 and CDR2 sequences are KGHDR and SFDVKD. The CDR3 reads CATSDFKAGQYNEQFF.

V and J are TRBV30 and TRBJ1-2; lacking DNA, the TRBD1 call made by TCRdb goes unchecked. The length of the CDR3 is 15 residues. Germline V lookup: CDR1 GTSNPN, CDR2 SVGIG (reference sequence). The CDR3 region is CAWYRDRVQRYGYTF.

The genes are TRBV11-2 and TRBJ1-3. Germline values: CDR1 SGHAT, CDR2 FQNNGV. The CDR3 runs 11 residues. The CDR3 sequence: CASTRGNTIYF.

This chain joins TRBV12-3 or TRBV12-4 and TRBJ2-5; TCRdb designates TRBD2, a call that cannot be tested without DNA. The CDR3 is made up of 15 amino acids. The CDR3 reads CASSLVGSLEETQYF.